This is a list of T cell receptor beta chains from one sample in a study of CD8+CD57+ T cells in acquired aplastic anemia. MiXCR, run by TCRdb on the reads, gives a single entry per CDR3 protein. The table has around 200,000 distinct CDR3 sequences, about half seen once; the top ten hold 1.8%. Input material: sorted CD4+, CD8+, or CD8+CD57+ T cells (not recorded which) from PBMCs. These receptors came from a human donor with aplastic anemia. The CDR3 runs from the conserved cysteine through the conserved F or W. The D gene is left open where the match is weak. A clone size is listed for some rows: how often the clone was seen (once, few, many), or a class if it is expanded.

d_call	v_call	j_call	clone_size	cdr3_nt	cdr3_aa
NA	TRBV2	TRBJ2-5	few	TGTGCCAGCAGTGAAGCCGAGGGCAGACAAGAGACCCAGTACTTC	CASSEAEGRQETQYF
TRBD2	TRBV2	TRBJ2-4	many	TGTGCCAGCGGAGGGACTAGGGCCATTCAGTACTTC	CASGGTRAIQYF
NA	TRBV28	TRBJ1-2	NA	TGTGCCAGCAGTCGGGGTTTGGGCTACACCTTC	CASSRGLGYTF
NA	TRBV10-3	TRBJ2-5	NA	TGTGCCAGCAGTTTATATGGCCGTCAAGAGACCCAGTACTTC	CASSLYGRQETQYF
NA	TRBV3-1	TRBJ2-3	NA	TGTGCCAGCATCCAAACGAGCACAGATACGCAGTATTTT	CASIQTSTDTQYF
TRBD2	TRBV4-1	TRBJ2-5	NA	TGCGCCAGCAGCCAAGCGCCTAGCGGGCATACAACTGGGGAGACCCAGTGCTTC	CASSQAPSGHTTGETQCF
NA	TRBV4-1	TRBJ2-4	NA	TGCGCCAGCAGCCAAGTTGGGACTGTTGTAGCCAAAAACATTCAGTACTTC	CASSQVGTVVAKNIQYF
NA	TRBV5-6	TRBJ1-2	many	TGTGCCTCCCGGCGAGCTAACTATGGCTACACCTTC	CASRRANYGYTF
TRBD1	TRBV9	TRBJ2-7	NA	TGTGCCAGCAGCGAGGGGGCTGACGGCTACGAGCAGTACTTC	CASSEGADGYEQYF
TRBD1	TRBV29-1	TRBJ2-2	NA	TGCAGCGTTGAACAGGGGGCCGGGGAGCTGTTTTTT	CSVEQGAGELFF
TRBD1	TRBV5-1	TRBJ1-2	many	TGCGCCAGCAGCTTCGACCAAGGTCAGGGACAGGGGAGACATGGCTACACCTTC	CASSFDQGQGQGRHGYTF
TRBD1	TRBV11-3	TRBJ2-7	many	TGTGCCAGCAGCTTGGGTACAGGGGTAGGTTCCTACGAGCAGTACTTC	CASSLGTGVGSYEQYF
NA	TRBV2	TRBJ2-2	NA	TGTGCCAGCAGTGAATACGGGGAGCTGTTTTTT	CASSEYGELFF
TRBD2	TRBV5-4	TRBJ2-5	few	TGTGCCAGCAGGACTAGCGGGGGGGAAGGAGAGACCCAGTACTTC	CASRTSGGEGETQYF
TRBD1	TRBV7-2	TRBJ2-7	NA	TGTGCCAGCAGCTCCCGGACAGGGGCGGACGAGCAGTACTTC	CASSSRTGADEQYF
TRBD2	TRBV4-3	TRBJ2-1	many	TGCGCCAGCAGCCAAGGGATCACTAGCGGGGGGGGGAATGAGCAGTTCTTC	CASSQGITSGGGNEQFF
NA	TRBV11-3	TRBJ2-1	many	TGTGCCAGCAGCTTAGATCATGGGGCCAATGAGCAGTTCTTC	CASSLDHGANEQFF
TRBD2	TRBV7-2	TRBJ2-5	many	TGTGCCAGCAGCCCCGAGGGCGGGAGGCCTCAAGAGACCCAGTACTTC	CASSPEGGRPQETQYF
NA	TRBV2	TRBJ1-6	many	TGTGCCAGCAGTGCCAGTTCCCACTCACCCCTCCACTTT	CASSASSHSPLHF
NA	TRBV7-9	TRBJ2-5	once	TGTGCCAGCAGTCAGGCGGGGTTTATAGAGACCCAGTACTTC	CASSQAGFIETQYF
NA	TRBV24-1	TRBJ1-2	NA	TGTGCCACCAGCACACTCCTGGGGGGGGGCGACTATGGCTACACCTTC	CATSTLLGGGDYGYTF
NA	TRBV6-6	TRBJ2-7	many	TGTGCCAGCAGTTACTCCCCGCTCGAGCAGTACTTC	CASSYSPLEQYF
NA	TRBV30	TRBJ1-6	many	TGTGCCTGGATAGGGGGTTCGGCCCATAATTCACCCCTCCACTTT	CAWIGGSAHNSPLHF
NA	TRBV19	TRBJ2-5	NA	TGTGCCAGTAGTAGCTCAGGGCCAGAGACCCAGTACTTC	CASSSSGPETQYF
TRBD1	TRBV20-1	TRBJ1-6	NA	TGCAGTGCTAGAGATCGTTATACCGGGACAGGCATCTTT	CSARDRYTGTGIF
TRBD2	TRBV24-1	TRBJ2-1	few	TGTGCCACCAGTGATCCCAGCGGGGGGCACAATGAGCAGTTCTTC	CATSDPSGGHNEQFF
NA	TRBV7-2	TRBJ2-5	NA	TGTGCCAGCAGCTTAGGAGGGTCTGCGGGGACCCAGTACTTC	CASSLGGSAGTQYF
TRBD2	TRBV20-1	TRBJ2-1	NA	TGCAGTGCTAGAGTAGCGACTAGCATGGACAATGAGCAGTTCTTC	CSARVATSMDNEQFF
NA	TRBV3-1	TRBJ2-5	NA	TGTGCCAGCAGCCCACTCAACAGGGCTCAAGAGACCCAGTACTTC	CASSPLNRAQETQYF
TRBD2	TRBV20-1	TRBJ2-1	many	TGCAGTGGCGGGGCGGGGGGCTCGACCTACAATGAGCAGTTCTTC	CSGGAGGSTYNEQFF
NA	TRBV28	TRBJ2-1	few	TGTGCCAGCAGTTCCCTCGTGGGCGGGAAGGATGAGCAGTTCTTC	CASSSLVGGKDEQFF
TRBD2	TRBV7-7	TRBJ2-5	NA	TGTGCTAGCAGCTTAGCTAGAGCGGGGAGGCAAGAGACCCAGTACTTC	CASSLARAGRQETQYF
NA	TRBV19	TRBJ2-7	NA	TGTGCCAGTAGTATAAGTCGGGCCTACGAGCAGTACTTC	CASSISRAYEQYF
NA	TRBV2	TRBJ2-3	NA	TGTGCCAGCAGCCGAGGGGAAAAGGATACGCAGTATTTT	CASSRGEKDTQYF
NA	TRBV5-1	TRBJ1-1	NA	TGCGCCAGCAGCCCGTCGCAAACGAACACTGAAGCTTTCTTT	CASSPSQTNTEAFF
NA	TRBV5-6	TRBJ1-2	many	TGTGCCAGCAGCTTGGTTGGTAGGGGCTACACCTTC	CASSLVGRGYTF
NA	TRBV10-2	TRBJ2-7	NA	TGCGCCAGCCTGGGGACGCGGGTTGAGGGAGCCGAGCAGTACTTC	CASLGTRVEGAEQYF
NA	TRBV15	TRBJ2-2	NA	TGTGCCACCAGCAGGGCGCACGGGTCCGGGGAGCTGTTTTTT	CATSRAHGSGELFF
NA	TRBV19	TRBJ1-2	NA	TGTGCCAGTAGTGGGCGGTCTGGCTACACCTTC	CASSGRSGYTF